This TCR beta chain was recovered during a study of blood T cell repertoires in COVID-19. This clone was seen ten or more times. Generated by immunoSEQ multiplex PCR, the TCRdb table keeps only in-frame clones and is missing some. The table includes 110,000 or so clones, under 80% detected once. Trimming stripped 3 bases from V and 8 bases from J, with 9 bases between. In germline, CDR1 is SGHNT, CDR2 YYREEE (reference sequence). This CDR3 region has 12 residues. The V gene is TRBV5-4, the J gene TRBJ1-5; D is uncertain. The sample comprised peripheral blood. This sequence originates from a woman in her seventies with acute or convalescent COVID-19. The CDR3 DNA reads TGTGCCAGCAGCTCCTATGGTGAGCCCCAGCATTTT. It is translated as CASSSYGEPQHF.